In this sample, the clone carrying this T cell receptor beta chain turned up a few times. The entry originates in a study of cytomegalovirus exposure and HLA in healthy donors. Deletions cut 0 bases from V and 0 bases from J, with 9 bases between. Germline lookup yields CDR1 SGHVS and CDR2 FNYEAQ. The CDR3 consists of 16 residues. The study ran its PCR with 60 Vbeta and 13 Jbeta primers. The repertoire was sequenced with immunoSEQ multiplex PCR; TCRdb's copy has only in-frame clones and lacks some. The sample yields 200,000 to 250,000 clones, around 89% seen once. The chain recombines TRBV7-6 with TRBJ1-3; D gene unclear. The clonotype comes from a woman between 18 and 30 years old in good health and CMV-seronegative. The sequenced material came from PBMCs. CDR3 in amino acids: CASSLAAVSSGNTIYF. CDR3 nucleotides: TGTGCCAGCAGCTTAGCCGCGGTGAGCTCTGGAAACACCATATATTTT.